Below are 10 T cell receptor beta chains sequenced from a single sample in a study of shared clonotypes between healthy human individuals. Assay: immunoSEQ multiplex PCR; the TCRdb copy retains only in-frame clones and omits some. Of fewer than 650,000 clones in the sample, roughly 79% are singletons; the top ten hold around 13%. Sequencing was done on a sample of PBMCs. These receptors originate from a woman aged 35 to 49 in good health. Some clones in this sample may be carry-over from other donors' samples.

This clone was seen a few times. Other DNA sequences in the same sample also yield this CDR3. This chain uses TRBV7-9 with TRBJ1-3, with TRBD1 as a possible D gene (6 bases). Per germline, CDR1 SEHNR and CDR2 FQNEAQ (reference sequence). The length of the CDR3 is 13 residues. V was cut by 1 base and J by 7 bases, with 8 bases left in between. CDR3 region: CASSLGQGNTIYF. The DNA of the CDR3 is TGTGCCAGCAGCTTAGGTCAGGGGAACACCATATATTTT.

Here the CDR3 reads CSGAAGGSEKLFF. The CDR3 DNA reads as TGCAGCGGAGCTGCGGGGGGCTCTGAAAAACTGTTTTTT. This chain joins TRBV29-1 and TRBJ1-4, with D perhaps TRBD1 (6 bases). There are 13 residues in the CDR3. Germline V gives CDR1 SQVTM, CDR2 ANQGSEA. The V gene lost 7 bases and the J gene lost 7 bases, with 16 bases spanning the gap. The full variable domain, in which reference TRBV29-1 and TRBJ1-4 provide the parts outside the CDR3, is SAVISQKPSRDICQRGTSLTIQCQVDSQVTMMFWYRQQPGQSLTLIATANQGSEATYESGFVIDKFPISRPNLTFSTLTVSNMSPEDSSIYLCSGAAGGSEKLFFGSGTQLSVL.

Details on this clone: A junction end diverges from the germline sequence, so it may reflect a read error. The V and J genes are TRBV27 and TRBJ2-1, with D perhaps matching TRBD2 (7 bases). The CDR3 extends over 18 amino acids. CDR1 MNHEY and CDR2 SMNVEV come from the germline V gene (reference sequence). The CDR3: CASSLSMRGGKKSNEQFF. The CDR3 nucleotides read TGTGCCAGTAGTTTATCGATGAGGGGGGGGAAGAAAAGCAATGAGCAGTTCTTC.

A remark on this clone: Other DNA sequences from this sample encode an identical CDR3 as well. The V and J genes are TRBV7-2 and TRBJ2-7, with 8 bases lining up with TRBD2. This CDR3 spans 14 amino acids. Germline CDR1 is SGHTA and CDR2 is FQGNSA. Trimming took 3 bases from V and 4 from J; bases not matched to a gene: 5. CDR3 bases: TGTGCCAGCAGCTTGCCCGGGGGGGCATACGAGCAGTACTTC. Residues: CASSLPGGAYEQYF.

This clone has a handful of counts. This chain uses TRBV29-1 with TRBJ1-4; D unclear. The germline V gene encodes CDR1 SQVTM and CDR2 ANQGSEA. The CDR3 covers 11 residues. Deletions cut 3 bases from V and 5 bases from J, with 4 bases between. This chain's CDR3 is CSVEENEKLFF. Written as DNA, the CDR3 is TGCAGCGTTGAGGAGAATGAAAAACTGTTTTTT.

The gene calls are TRBV11-2 and TRBJ2-7; D might be TRBD2 (5 bases). The CDR3 runs to 14 residues. With 5 bases removed from V and 0 bases from J, the gap between germline ends came to 11 bases. The germline V gene has CDR1 SGHAT and CDR2 FQNNGV. The CDR3 sequence: CASSRTVSSYEQYF. The CDR3 nucleotides are TGTGCCAGCAGCAGGACTGTAAGCTCCTACGAGCAGTACTTC.

The chain combines TRBV7-3 with TRBJ1-2, with 9 bases lining up with TRBD1. The length of the CDR3 is 14 residues. Germline values: CDR1 SGHTA, CDR2 FQGTGA. Losses at the gene ends were 5 bases for V and 8 bases for J; bases not matched to a gene: 9. In DNA, the CDR3 is TGTGCCAGCAGCCAAACTGTCACAGGGGGCGGCTACACCTTC. This codes for CASSQTVTGGGYTF.

This rearrangement joins TRBV23-1 to TRBJ1-4; D is unresolved. TRBV23-1 has ORF status, its function being uncertain. The CDR3 runs 15 residues. Trimming pared 2 bases from V and 3 bases from J, leaving 10 bases between. The CDR3: CASSQGGLANEKLFF. Here the CDR3 DNA reads TGCGCCAGCAGTCAAGGAGGGCTCGCTAATGAAAAACTGTTTTTT.

Concerning this clone: At the DNA level, this CDR3 is encoded by other sequences in the same sample as well. The rearrangement joins TRBV4-1 to TRBJ2-5, with 7 bases lining up with TRBD1. This CDR3 has 13 residues. Trimming took 4 bases from V and 2 from J; bases not matched to a gene: 1. Germline V lookup: CDR1 MGHRA, CDR2 YSYEKL. The CDR3, as DNA: TGCGCCAGCAGCCGGGGACAGCAAGAGACCCAGTACTTC. Translated, it gives CASSRGQQETQYF.

This clone was detected once. A read error is likely here: a far larger clone is one base away. V gene TRBV7-9 combines with J gene TRBJ2-1; 8 nucleotides line up with TRBD2. The CDR3 sequence is 15 residues long. Germline V gene sequence: CDR1 SEHNR, CDR2 FQNEAQ (reference sequence). This CDR3 reads CASGLAGREPPLWFF. CDR3 coding DNA: TGTGCCAGCGGCTTAGCGGGGCGGGAGCCCCCGCTATGGTTCTTC.